The 18 T cell receptor beta chains given below trace back to one sample, sequenced in a study of OX40 agonist ivuxolimab in advanced cancers. Sequenced by immunoSEQ multiplex PCR; TCRdb stores in-frame clones only, minus some. The sample carries fewer than 70,000 clones, 70% to 85% recorded once. The sample here was CD4+ or CD8+ T cells sorted from blood, taken in a trial of the OX40 agonist ivuxolimab. Source of these receptors: an adult with an advanced solid tumor such as melanoma, head and neck, liver or kidney cancer.

The gene calls are TRBV7-3 and TRBJ2-1, with D unclear. Germline CDR1 SGHTA, CDR2 FQGTGA. The V end was cut by 1 base, the J end by 4 bases, with 11 bases between. The CDR3 is 15 residues long. The CDR3, as DNA: TGTGCCAGCAGCTTAATGGGGTTTGGTTACAATGAGCAGTTCTTC. It codes for CASSLMGFGYNEQFF.

This clone was recorded only once. The chain links TRBV11-2 to TRBJ2-5; no firm D call. The V gene's germline CDR1 is SGHAT and CDR2 FQNNGV. CDR3 size: 15 residues. Trimming took 3 bases from V and 0 from J, leaving 11 bases between them. The CDR3 region is CASSLGSWYQETQYF. The CDR3 nucleotides read TGTGCCAGCAGCTTGGGCAGCTGGTACCAAGAGACCCAGTACTTC.

The J gene is TRBJ2-3, the V gene TRBV9; D possibly corresponds to TRBD1 (6 bases). V lost 4 bases, J lost 3 bases, and 12 bases lay in between. Germline-derived CDR1 and CDR2 are SGDLS and YYNGEE. The CDR3 runs to 14 residues. The CDR3 protein is CASSPRTATDTQYF. CDR3 nucleotides: TGTGCCAGCAGCCCCCGGACAGCAACAGATACGCAGTATTTT.

This sequence joins TRBV4-2 and TRBJ1-1; 8 bases map to TRBD1. J was trimmed by 5 bases and V by 4 bases; bases with no gene match: 12. The CDR3 loop spans 16 amino acids. Germline CDR1 is LGHNA and CDR2 is YNFKEQ. This CDR3 reads CASSPKQDRVGTEAFF. The CDR3 DNA follows: TGTGCCAGCAGCCCTAAGCAGGACAGGGTTGGAACTGAAGCTTTCTTT.

V is TRBV7-6 and J is TRBJ2-7, with D unresolved. V was pared by 5 bases and J by 3 bases, with 11 bases between. The germline V gene has CDR1 SGHVS and CDR2 FNYEAQ. There are 13 residues in the CDR3. CDR3 DNA sequence: TGTGCCAGCAGCCAGTCACCGAACTACGAGCAGTACTTC. Translation: CASSQSPNYEQYF.

The chain combines TRBV6-6 with TRBJ2-5; tentatively, D is TRBD1 (7 bases). Germline V gene data show CDR1 as MNHNY and CDR2 as SVGAGI (reference sequence). Trimming removed 2 bases at V and 4 bases at J, with 8 bases between. CDR3 length equals 13 residues. CDR3 DNA sequence: TGTGCCAGCAGTTACCAGGGGGGAGAGACCCAGTACTTC. Translation gives CASSYQGGETQYF.

CDR3 bases: TGCGCCAGCAGCTTTACAGGGGGGTTGAACACTGAAGCTTTCTTT. It is translated as CASSFTGGLNTEAFF. V is TRBV5-1 and J is TRBJ1-1; 8 positions match TRBD1. J lost 0 bases, V lost 2 bases, and 3 bases had no gene match. Germline CDR1 reads SGHRS; CDR2 reads YFSETQ. This CDR3 is built from 15 residues.

The V call is TRBV7-8, the J call TRBJ1-6, with a possible D match to TRBD1 (6 bases). The CDR3 is 15 residues long. The germline V gene encodes CDR1 SGHVS and CDR2 FQNEAQ. The germline V and J ends were trimmed by 1 base and 8 bases, with 12 bases remaining between them. CDR3: CASSLEDSRYSPLHF. DNA for the CDR3: TGTGCCAGCAGCTTAGAGGACAGCCGCTATTCACCCCTCCACTTT.

This clone was observed once. The chain has TRBV29-1 and TRBJ2-1; TRBD2 matches 10 bases. The junction had 10 bases not matched to a gene; V was cut back by 2 bases and J by 0 bases. Germline assignment: CDR1 SQVTM and CDR2 ANQGSEA. The CDR3 contains 18 residues. CDR3 region: CSVEHHGSSGSSYNEQFF. Here the CDR3 DNA reads TGCAGCGTTGAACACCACGGGTCTAGCGGGAGCTCCTACAATGAGCAGTTCTTC.

V gene TRBV7-2 combines with J gene TRBJ1-6; D unclear. V lost 1 base and J lost 7, with 11 bases in between. The CDR3 loop spans 15 amino acids. CDR1 is SGHTA and CDR2 is FQGNSA in the germline V gene. The CDR3 sequence is CASSLGDSSNSPLHF. The CDR3, as DNA: TGTGCCAGCAGCTTAGGAGATTCCAGCAATTCACCCCTCCACTTT.

This chain joins TRBV5-4 and TRBJ2-2; 12 bases match TRBD2. The trim removed 2 bases at V and 4 bases at J, leaving 3 bases unmatched. Germline-derived CDR1 and CDR2 are SGHNT and YYREEE (reference sequence). This CDR3 contains 16 residues. The CDR3 DNA sequence: TGTGCCAGCAGCTTCGGACTAGCGGGACTCACCGGGGAGCTGTTTTTT. Translated: CASSFGLAGLTGELFF.

The V call is TRBV5-8, the J call TRBJ2-5; D remains ambiguous. The germline gives CDR1 SGHTS, CDR2 YDEGEE. Trimming left V 4 bases short and J 1 base short, with 8 bases between. This CDR3 comprises 13 residues. Here the CDR3 reads CASSTLAQETQYF. CDR3 sequence (DNA): TGTGCCAGCAGCACCTTAGCCCAAGAGACCCAGTACTTC.

This sequence joins TRBV7-9 and TRBJ2-2; tentative D call: TRBD1 (6 bases). This CDR3 spans 17 amino acids. Germline CDR1 SEHNR, CDR2 FQNEAQ (reference sequence). V shed 2 bases and J shed 0 bases, with 13 bases lying between them. This CDR3 is CASSLTPGHSNTGELFF. The CDR3 nucleotides are TGTGCCAGCAGCTTAACCCCGGGACATTCGAACACCGGGGAGCTGTTTTTT.

The chain couples TRBV5-4 to TRBJ2-7; the D is unclear. There are 13 residues in the CDR3. The V and J ends lost 4 bases and 6 bases respectively, with 14 bases between them. Germline assignment: CDR1 SGHNT and CDR2 YYREEE (reference sequence). The CDR3 sequence: CASSRSPATEQYF. The CDR3 region has the DNA TGTGCCAGCAGCCGCTCTCCGGCCACCGAGCAGTACTTC.

The V gene is TRBV5-1, the J gene TRBJ2-7, with D possibly TRBD2 on 5 matching bases. Germline V gene sequence: CDR1 SGHRS, CDR2 YFSETQ. Trimming removed 4 bases at V and 0 bases at J, with 8 bases between. This CDR3 contains 13 residues. As DNA, the CDR3 is TGCGCCAGCAGCAAACTAGGCTCCTACGAGCAGTACTTC. It yields the protein CASSKLGSYEQYF.

J is TRBJ2-5 and V is TRBV5-1, with TRBD1 matching 7 bases. The CDR3 length is 15 residues. Germline V gene data show CDR1 as SGHRS and CDR2 as YFSETQ. J was trimmed by 2 bases and V by 1 base; bases with no gene match: 5. This chain's CDR3 is CASSLRAGGQETQYF. The CDR3 DNA follows: TGCGCCAGCAGCTTGCGGGCAGGGGGACAAGAGACCCAGTACTTC.

The chain recombines TRBV28 with TRBJ2-1; weak D call: TRBD2 (6 bases). Trimming stripped 8 bases from V and 0 bases from J, with 17 bases between. Per the germline V gene, CDR1 is MDHEN and CDR2 is SYDVKM. CDR3 length: 16 residues. The CDR3 is CASGALAVTSYNEQFF. CDR3 coding DNA: TGTGCCAGCGGGGCGTTAGCGGTGACCTCCTACAATGAGCAGTTCTTC.

Here the CDR3 DNA reads TGTGCCAGCTCATCGACAGGGGGCGGCACAGATACGCAGTATTTT. Protein sequence: CASSSTGGGTDTQYF. The chain has TRBV18 and TRBJ2-3; 10 positions match TRBD1. Germline CDR1 reads KGHSH; CDR2 reads LQKENI. This CDR3 comprises 15 residues. V was clipped by 5 bases and J by 1 base; unmatched bases: 3.